This entry lists 28 T cell receptor beta chains sequenced from one sample in a study of cytomegalovirus exposure and HLA in healthy donors. Clones were sequenced by immunoSEQ multiplex PCR, and TCRdb holds only the in-frame ones, with some missing. This sample has fewer than 90,000 clones, with 84% found just once. Source material: PBMCs. These receptors were collected from a woman between 18 and 29 years old in good health and CMV-seropositive.

This clone has only a few counts. This chain's CDR3 is CASSPEGRLGNSPLHF. Written as DNA, the CDR3 is TGTGCCAGCAGCCCCGAGGGCCGATTGGGAAATTCACCCCTCCACTTT. V is TRBV4-2 and J is TRBJ1-6; D is uncertain. Between the trimmed V and J ends, which lost 4 bases and 7 bases, there was a span of 17 bases. The germline V gene encodes CDR1 LGHNA and CDR2 YNFKEQ. The CDR3 loop spans 16 amino acids.

This chain connects TRBV10-2 to TRBJ2-5, with 16 positions matching TRBD2. Per the germline V gene, CDR1 is WSHSY and CDR2 is SAAADI. The CDR3 contains 17 residues. V lost 6 bases, J lost 4 bases, and 8 bases stayed unmatched. CDR3 nucleotide sequence: TGCGCCAGCAGAGGGACTAGCGGGGGGGCTTGGGGAGAGACCCAGTACTTC. It codes for CASRGTSGGAWGETQYF.

The V gene is TRBV30, the J gene TRBJ2-5, with D perhaps matching TRBD1 (5 bases). Germline V gene data show CDR1 as GTSNPN and CDR2 as SVGIG (reference sequence). CDR3 length: 13 residues. V shed 0 bases and J shed 13 bases, with 18 bases lying between them. The CDR3 DNA is TGTGCCTGGAGTGTCGGGCCGACACCAGGGCGGTACTTC. Amino acids: CAWSVGPTPGRYF. Looking up the rest from reference TRBV30 and TRBJ2-5 gives the full variable domain: SQTIHQWPATLVQPVGSPLSLECTVEGTSNPNLYWYRQAAGRGLQLLFYSVGIGQISSEVPQNLSASRPQDRQFILSSKKLLLSDSGFYLCAWSVGPTPGRYFGPGTRLLVL.

This chain connects TRBV5-1 to TRBJ2-7; 11 bases align to TRBD1. V shed 4 bases, J shed 4 bases, and the junction held 4 bases outside the gene matches. The CDR3 runs to 14 residues. Germline values: CDR1 SGHRS, CDR2 YFSETQ. CDR3 sequence: CASSVRDRGYEQYF. The CDR3 DNA follows: TGCGCCAGCAGCGTCCGGGACAGGGGGTACGAGCAGTACTTC.

The V and J genes are TRBV27 and TRBJ2-1, with TRBD2 matching over 10 bases. V was pared by 5 bases and J by 9 bases, with 10 bases of the junction left unmatched. There are 15 residues in the CDR3. Germline CDR1 and CDR2: MNHEY and SMNVEV (reference sequence). CDR3 bases: TGTGCCAGCAGTCTAGGGGGGCTAGCGGGGGCTGAGCAGTTCTTC. It yields the protein CASSLGGLAGAEQFF.

The V and J genes are TRBV28 and TRBJ2-5, with D perhaps TRBD2 (5 bases). The V gene's germline CDR1 is MDHEN and CDR2 SYDVKM. This CDR3 region has 15 residues. Trimming cost V 2 bases and J 1 base, with 11 bases left between them. The CDR3 nucleotides are TGTGCCAGCAGTTTAGGAGGAAACGCCCAAGAGACCCAGTACTTC. It is translated as CASSLGGNAQETQYF.

This clone was counted once. The genes are TRBV28 and TRBJ2-6; D remains ambiguous. Per the germline V gene, CDR1 is MDHEN and CDR2 is SYDVKM. The CDR3 extends over 14 amino acids. V was shortened by 5 bases and J by 0 bases, with 5 bases between the two germline ends. The CDR3, as DNA: TGTGCCAGCAGTGGCTCCTCTGGGGCCAACGTCCTGACTTTC. It is translated as CASSGSSGANVLTF.

The chain combines TRBV4-1 with TRBJ2-1, with D tentatively TRBD2 (7 bases). This CDR3 spans 16 amino acids. The V gene lost 4 bases and the J gene lost 4 bases, with 17 bases spanning the gap. Germline V gene lookup returns CDR1 MGHRA and CDR2 YSYEKL. The CDR3 reads CASSPLSGGAYNEQFF. CDR3 coding DNA: TGCGCCAGCAGCCCCTTGTCGGGGGGCGCATACAATGAGCAGTTCTTC.

This clone appeared a few times. The CDR3 here is CASSQDWRANQPQHF. In nucleotides, the CDR3 is TGTGCCAGCAGCCAAGATTGGAGGGCCAATCAGCCCCAGCATTTT. The J gene is TRBJ1-5, the V gene TRBV4-2; no definite D call. Germline CDR1 and CDR2: LGHNA and YNFKEQ. The CDR3 has 15 amino acids. The V and J ends lost 0 bases and 3 bases respectively, with 9 bases between them.

This clone occurred once. The rearrangement links TRBV5-4 to TRBJ1-1; D uncertain. V was clipped by 0 bases and J by 1 base, with 4 bases between them. Per the germline V gene, CDR1 is SGHNT and CDR2 is YYREEE (reference sequence). The CDR3 extends over 13 amino acids. The CDR3 DNA is TGTGCCAGCAGCTTGGGGCCGAACACTGAAGCTTTCTTT. It is translated as CASSLGPNTEAFF.

V is TRBV4-1 and J is TRBJ1-5; no definite D call. V was trimmed by 0 bases and J by 6 bases, leaving 15 bases between them. The CDR3 runs to 16 residues. The germline V gene encodes CDR1 MGHRA and CDR2 YSYEKL. The CDR3: CASSQDGPLAFQPQHF. In DNA, the CDR3 is TGCGCCAGCAGCCAAGATGGGCCTCTGGCATTTCAGCCCCAGCATTTT.

The rearrangement joins TRBV7-9 to TRBJ2-7; 7 bases map to TRBD1. Germline V gives CDR1 SEHNR, CDR2 FQNEAQ (reference sequence). This CDR3 is 16 amino acids long. Trimming removed 1 base from V and 6 bases from J; junction bases left unmatched: 12. The CDR3 DNA is TGTGCCAGCAGCTTAGTGGCAGGGGGTACGATTCGCGAGCAGTACTTC. Translation gives CASSLVAGGTIREQYF.

The gene calls are TRBV28 and TRBJ1-3, with 10 bases matching TRBD1. This CDR3 is 17 amino acids long. Germline assignment: CDR1 MDHEN and CDR2 SYDVKM. V lost 4 bases and J lost 2; bases outside the gene matches: 8. CDR3 amino acids: CASSSSGQGMAGNTIYF. The DNA for the CDR3 is TGTGCCAGCAGTTCCTCGGGACAGGGGATGGCTGGAAACACCATATATTTT.

Notes on this clone: Given the absence of the conserved phenylalanine or tryptophan at the CDR3 end, a read error is likely. The DNA is omitted, as the CDR3 cannot be located on it reliably, and the CDR3 follows TCRdb's listing. The chain joins TRBV20-1 to TRBJ1-1. The CDR3 numbers 11 amino acids, ends counted. CDR1 is DFQATT and CDR2 is SNEGSKA in the germline V gene (reference sequence). The CDR3 protein is CSARDRETAAL.

This chain links TRBV7-9 with TRBJ2-7; the D is unclear. Germline-derived CDR1 and CDR2 are SEHNR and FQNEAQ (reference sequence). This CDR3 region has 12 residues. V was shortened by 5 bases and J by 1 base, with 6 bases between the two germline ends. CDR3 region: CASSPTSYEQYF. The CDR3 region has the DNA TGTGCCAGCAGCCCGACTTCCTACGAGCAGTACTTC.

V and J are TRBV7-6 and TRBJ2-7, with 15 bases lining up with TRBD2. Germline assignment: CDR1 SGHVS and CDR2 FNYEAQ. This CDR3 is built from 15 residues. The V segment lost 5 bases and the J segment 4 bases; nucleotides outside the gene matches: 3. CDR3 amino acids: CASSRGLAGGYEQYF. Written as DNA, the CDR3 is TGTGCCAGCAGCCGGGGACTAGCGGGGGGATACGAGCAGTACTTC.

V is TRBV25-1 and J is TRBJ1-3; the D gene is possibly TRBD1 (6 bases). V gave up 7 bases and J gave up 2 bases, with 15 bases separating them. The CDR3 extends over 15 amino acids. Per the germline V gene, CDR1 is MGHDK and CDR2 is SYGVNS. CDR3 region: CASTSTGFTGNTIYF. CDR3 DNA sequence: TGTGCCAGCACCTCCACAGGGTTTACTGGAAACACCATATATTTT. Filled out from reference TRBV25-1 and TRBJ1-3, the complete variable domain reads EADIYQTPRYLVIGTGKKITLECSQTMGHDKMYWYQQDPGMELHLIHYSYGVNSTEKGDLSSESTVSRIRTEHFPLTLESARPSHTSQYLCASTSTGFTGNTIYFGEGSWLTVV.

The chain couples TRBV5-8 to TRBJ2-5; TRBD1 matches at 7 bases. V dropped 4 bases and J dropped 2; count of bases not matched to a gene: 2. The germline gives CDR1 SGHTS, CDR2 YDEGEE. The CDR3 consists of 13 residues. The CDR3 loop is CASSPGQQETQYF. The DNA for the CDR3 is TGTGCCAGCAGCCCGGGACAGCAAGAGACCCAGTACTTC.

The chain employs TRBV9 and TRBJ2-2; unclear D gene. Trimming took off 2 bases at V and 7 bases at J, with 15 bases between the two ends. CDR3 size: 15 residues. Germline assignment: CDR1 SGDLS and CDR2 YYNGEE. The DNA of the CDR3 is TGTGCCAGCAGCGTGCAAGAGCCCCCCCGCGGGGAGCTGTTTTTT. Translation gives CASSVQEPPRGELFF.

The V and J genes are TRBV11-2 and TRBJ2-7; 9 bases line up with TRBD2. Germline V gives CDR1 SGHAT, CDR2 FQNNGV. After removal of 1 base from V and 1 base from J, the junction contained 8 bases not matched to a gene. The CDR3 is 17 residues long. The CDR3 DNA follows: TGTGCCAGCAGCTTAGTTGGCGGGGGGGTGACGTCCTACGAGCAGTACTTC. Translated: CASSLVGGGVTSYEQYF.

This sequence joins TRBV4-2 and TRBJ2-7, with D perhaps TRBD2 (5 bases). V was trimmed by 2 bases and J by 4 bases, leaving 9 bases between them. The CDR3 sequence is 13 residues long. Germline values: CDR1 LGHNA, CDR2 YNFKEQ. Written as DNA, the CDR3 is TGTGCCAGCAGCCAACCGGACTCATACGAGCAGTACTTC. This gives the protein CASSQPDSYEQYF.

As concerns this clone: The sample carries other DNA sequences with the same CDR3. The chain links TRBV6-5 to TRBJ1-1; 7 bases match TRBD1. The ends lost 2 bases at V and 6 bases at J; junction bases unmatched: 3. Germline lookup yields CDR1 MNHEY and CDR2 SVGAGI. CDR3 length: 13 residues. The CDR3 DNA reads TGTGCCAGCAGTTACCTAGGGGGCGCTGAAGCTTTCTTT. Its translation: CASSYLGGAEAFF.

This chain links TRBV19 with TRBJ1-1; 7 bases match TRBD1. The CDR3 totals 15 residues. Germline V gene data show CDR1 as LNHDA and CDR2 as SQIVND (reference sequence). V gave up 2 bases and J gave up 4 bases; unmatched junction bases: 7. DNA for the CDR3: TGTGCCAGTAGTATATTAGAGGGGGCGGGCACTGAAGCTTTCTTT. Translated, it gives CASSILEGAGTEAFF.

The chain links TRBV25-1 to TRBJ1-2; D gene unclear. Trimming took off 4 bases at V and 2 bases at J, with 8 bases between the two ends. The CDR3 is made up of 13 amino acids. Per germline, CDR1 MGHDK and CDR2 SYGVNS. CDR3 amino acids: CASSGPGNYGYTF. CDR3 in DNA: TGTGCCAGCAGTGGGCCGGGGAACTATGGCTACACCTTC.

For the CDR3, the DNA is TGCGCCAGCAGCCAAGAAAGTTATGGGGGCAGGGCTAACTATGGCTACACCTTC. It encodes CASSQESYGGRANYGYTF. The V gene is TRBV4-1, the J gene TRBJ1-2; D is perhaps TRBD1 (6 bases). V was clipped by 0 bases and J by 0 bases, with 17 bases between them. CDR3 length: 18 residues. Germline V gives CDR1 MGHRA, CDR2 YSYEKL.

The chain joins TRBV5-4 to TRBJ2-7; TRBD2 matches 7 bases. The trim removed 0 bases at V and 0 bases at J, leaving 0 bases unmatched. The CDR3 has 14 amino acids. Germline CDR1 reads SGHNT; CDR2 reads YYREEE (reference sequence). CDR3 in DNA: TGTGCCAGCAGCTTGGGGACTAGCTCCTACGAGCAGTACTTC. Translated, it gives CASSLGTSSYEQYF.

The V gene is TRBV2, the J gene TRBJ1-2; D possibly corresponds to TRBD1 (5 bases). The CDR3 sequence is 11 residues long. V lost 6 bases to trimming and J lost 9 bases, with 11 bases between them. Germline V gene lookup returns CDR1 SNHLY and CDR2 FYNNEI. CDR3 residues: CASRGQDRYTF. The DNA of the CDR3 is TGTGCCAGCAGGGGGCAAGACCGCTACACCTTC. The variable domain in full, with the rest retrieved from reference TRBV2 and TRBJ1-2, is EPEVTQTPSHQVTQMGQEVILRCVPISNHLYFYWYRQILGQKVEFLVSFYNNEISEKSEIFDDQFSVERPDGSNFTLKIRSTKLEDSAMYFCASRGQDRYTFGSGTRLTVV.

The chain carries TRBV28 and TRBJ1-2; D may be TRBD1 (5 bases). Trimming removed 4 bases from V and 5 bases from J, with 17 bases in between. The CDR3 consists of 15 residues. Germline V lookup: CDR1 MDHEN, CDR2 SYDVKM. The CDR3 nucleotides are TGTGCCAGCAGTTCATACAGGAGATCGGCTTATGGCTACACCTTC. Translated: CASSSYRRSAYGYTF.